The TCR beta chain under discussion was sequenced for a study of blood T cells in healthy people across ages. In germline, CDR1 is LGHNA, CDR2 YSLEER. V was shortened by 1 base and J by 5 bases, with 9 bases between the two germline ends. This CDR3 is built from 13 residues. A sample-barcoded 5' primer and a J-beta primer mix were used in a second PCR of roughly 7 to 12 cycles. TCRdb itself ran the 5' RACE reads through MiXCR, one entry per CDR3 protein. The sample lists about 1.4 million distinct CDR3 sequences, roughly 60% occurring once. Concerning this clonotype: Its antigen is unidentified.

Study-wide results and limits: TCR beta diversity, measured per million T cells, fell in a roughly linear way with age. Unsorted PBMC input precluded a conclusive naive versus antigen-experienced comparison.

The TCR comes from a man aged 18-30 years in good health. The chain recombines TRBV4-3 with TRBJ2-7, with D tentatively TRBD1 (5 bases). Sequenced material: blood. DNA of the CDR3: TGCGCCAGCAGCCAAGTGCGCAGGGACGAGCAGTACTTC. Translated, it gives CASSQVRRDEQYF.